The rows below give T cell receptor beta chains drawn from one sample of a study of blood T cell repertoires in COVID-19. Method: immunoSEQ multiplex PCR; TCRdb's copy keeps in-frame clones and lacks some. The sample consists of about 150,000 clones, over 75% of them appearing once. Sequencing input: peripheral blood. The source is a man aged 18 to 29 with COVID-19, enrolled during active disease. CDR3s include the opening cysteine and the closing phenylalanine or tryptophan. The order of the fields is D gene, clone size, V gene, J gene, CDR3 DNA, CDR3 protein. A D gene is named only where the DNA matches it firmly. Part of the rows lack a size; the others show once, few, many or a class for expanded clones.

D: -; size: -; V: TRBV7-9; J: TRBJ2-7; DNA: TGTGCCAGCAGCCCGCGCTGGGAGTCCTCCTACGAGCAGTACTTC; CDR3: CASSPRWESSYEQYF
D: TRBD1; size: -; V: TRBV6-5; J: TRBJ1-6; DNA: TGTGCCAGCAGTTACCGGGGACAGGGGATGCGGTCACCCCTCCACTTT; CDR3: CASSYRGQGMRSPLHF
D: TRBD1; size: -; V: TRBV27; J: TRBJ1-2; DNA: TGTGCCAGCAGTTTCCTCCCGGGACAGGGCTTCTATGGCTACACCTTC; CDR3: CASSFLPGQGFYGYTF
D: -; size: -; V: TRBV5-1; J: TRBJ2-6; DNA: TGCGCCAGCAGCTTGGGACATTCTGGGGCCAACGTCCTGACTTTC; CDR3: CASSLGHSGANVLTF
D: TRBD1; size: -; V: TRBV24-1; J: TRBJ2-1; DNA: TGTGCCACCAGTGATTGGGACAGCTCCTACAATGAGCAGTTCTTC; CDR3: CATSDWDSSYNEQFF
D: TRBD1; size: -; V: TRBV15; J: TRBJ1-4; DNA: TGTGCCACCAGTAGACAGGGGGAGGATGAAAAACTGCTTTTT; CDR3: CATSRQGEDEKLLF
D: -; size: -; V: TRBV5-4; J: TRBJ2-1; DNA: TGTGCCAGCAGCTCCCCTCTTGGGCACAATGAGCAGTTCTTC; CDR3: CASSSPLGHNEQFF
D: -; size: -; V: TRBV15; J: TRBJ1-2; DNA: TGTGCCACCAGCAGAGATGGTCTGCGAGGGTATGGCTACACCTTC; CDR3: CATSRDGLRGYGYTF
D: TRBD1; size: once; V: TRBV20-1; J: TRBJ1-2; DNA: TGCAGTGCTAGTTTCAGGGGGCATGGCTACACCTTC; CDR3: CSASFRGHGYTF
D: TRBD2; size: -; V: TRBV11-2; J: TRBJ2-7; DNA: TGTGCCAGCAGCTTAGTACACGGTAGCGGGAGGGTCTCCTACGAGCAGTACTTC; CDR3: CASSLVHGSGRVSYEQYF
D: -; size: -; V: TRBV7-8; J: TRBJ1-1; DNA: TGTGCCAGCAGCTTAGCGCTGGGGGGGAACACTGAAGCTTTCTTT; CDR3: CASSLALGGNTEAFF
D: -; size: -; V: TRBV5-1; J: TRBJ1-1; DNA: TGCGCCAGCAGTAAGGAGCGCTACACTGAAGCTTTCTTT; CDR3: CASSKERYTEAFF
D: -; size: -; V: TRBV9; J: TRBJ2-7; DNA: TGTGCCAGCAGCGTAGGGCGGGAAAGGTACGAGCAGTACTTC; CDR3: CASSVGRERYEQYF
D: -; size: -; V: TRBV6-6; J: TRBJ2-7; DNA: TGTGCCAGCAGGGGGCTGGGTTACGAGCAGTACTTC; CDR3: CASRGLGYEQYF
D: -; size: -; V: TRBV28; J: TRBJ1-2; DNA: TGTGCCAGCGAAAGGGGCCTGGGCTACACCTTC; CDR3: CASERGLGYTF
D: TRBD2; size: -; V: TRBV27; J: TRBJ2-2; DNA: TGTGCCAGCAGTAATCCGGGACTAGCGGGTCTGGGGGAGCTGTTTTTT; CDR3: CASSNPGLAGLGELFF
D: -; size: once; V: TRBV30; J: TRBJ1-2; DNA: TGTGCCTGGACCCGGACAGACCTTAACTATGGCTACACCTTC; CDR3: CAWTRTDLNYGYTF
D: TRBD1; size: -; V: TRBV19; J: TRBJ2-3; DNA: TGTGCCACCGGCGCGGGACAGGGGGCCCCAGATACGCAGTATTTT; CDR3: CATGAGQGAPDTQYF
D: -; size: -; V: TRBV18; J: TRBJ2-5; DNA: TGTGCCAGCTCACTTCCGGGATCGGAGACCCAGTACTTC; CDR3: CASSLPGSETQYF
D: -; size: -; V: TRBV6-5; J: TRBJ1-1; DNA: TGTGCCAGCAGGCGCTCGCCGGGGACTGAAGCTTTCTTT; CDR3: CASRRSPGTEAFF
D: -; size: -; V: TRBV5-1; J: TRBJ2-1; DNA: TGCGCCAGCAGCAGACAAACTGGGGGGAATGAGCAGTTCTTC; CDR3: CASSRQTGGNEQFF
D: TRBD1; size: -; V: TRBV5-3; J: TRBJ2-7; DNA: TGTGCCAGAAGCTGGGTGGGTTTGGGACAGGGCTCCTACGAGCAGTACTTC; CDR3: CARSWVGLGQGSYEQYF
D: TRBD1; size: few; V: TRBV28; J: TRBJ2-7; DNA: TGTGCCAGCAGCTTGGGACAGGGACTACTGTACGAGCAGTACTTC; CDR3: CASSLGQGLLYEQYF
D: TRBD1; size: -; V: TRBV5-1; J: TRBJ2-4; DNA: TGCGCCAGCAGCTTGGCCAGGGGGAGTGACATTCAGTACTTC; CDR3: CASSLARGSDIQYF
D: -; size: once; V: TRBV19; J: TRBJ2-7; DNA: TGTGCCAGTAGTCCCCAGATCTCCTACGAGCAGTACTTC; CDR3: CASSPQISYEQYF
D: -; size: -; V: TRBV4-1; J: TRBJ1-3; DNA: TGCGCCAGCAGCCAACTCAGGACAGTTGGAAACACCATATATTTT; CDR3: CASSQLRTVGNTIYF
D: TRBD1; size: -; V: TRBV5-5; J: TRBJ1-2; DNA: TGTGCCAGCAGCTTGACAGGGGGTGACGGCTACACCTTC; CDR3: CASSLTGGDGYTF
D: -; size: once; V: TRBV20-1; J: TRBJ1-1; DNA: TGCAGTGTTCCCGTCGGGGTCGAAGCTTTCTTT; CDR3: CSVPVGVEAFF
D: -; size: -; V: TRBV27; J: TRBJ2-7; DNA: TGTGCCAGCAGTTTATATAGGGGGAACTACGAGCAGTACTTC; CDR3: CASSLYRGNYEQYF
D: TRBD2; size: -; V: TRBV28; J: TRBJ2-3; DNA: TGTGCCAGCAGCATGCTAGCGGGCAGCACAGATACGCAGTATTTT; CDR3: CASSMLAGSTDTQYF
D: TRBD2; size: -; V: TRBV28; J: TRBJ2-7; DNA: TGTGCCAGCACCCCCATTAAGCGGGAGTCGGTGCAGTACTTC; CDR3: CASTPIKRESVQYF
D: TRBD2; size: -; V: TRBV6-5; J: TRBJ2-5; DNA: TGTGCCAGCAGGCGGGGGTTCGGTTCAGAGACCCAGTACTTC; CDR3: CASRRGFGSETQYF